Listed below are T cell receptor beta chains from one sample, sequenced in a study of shared clonotypes between healthy human individuals. Measured with immunoSEQ multiplex PCR; TCRdb has only the in-frame clones, and not every one. The table has hundreds of thousands of clones, 95% seen once. The source material was naive CD8+ T cells sorted from blood. The receptor set was obtained from a woman in her thirties in good health. Both conserved end residues are part of each CDR3. A D gene is named only where the DNA matches it firmly. Rows give clone size only sometimes, using once, few, many, or a class for an expanded clone.

v_call,d_call,j_call,clone_size,cdr3_nt,cdr3_aa
TRBV5-1,-,TRBJ2-7,-,TGCGCCAGCAGCTTAGCAACCGGACAATACGAGCAGTACTTC,CASSLATGQYEQYF
TRBV7-9,-,TRBJ1-1,-,TGTGCCAGCAGCTTAGTAGGTTCCACTGAAGCTTTCTTT,CASSLVGSTEAFF
TRBV6-5,TRBD2,TRBJ2-7,-,TGTGCCAGCAGCCCTACTAGCGGGATTTCCTACGAGCAGTACTTC,CASSPTSGISYEQYF
TRBV9,-,TRBJ2-7,-,TGTGCCAGCAGCGGAAGCCGGGACGGAACCTACGAGCAGTACTTC,CASSGSRDGTYEQYF
TRBV13,-,TRBJ2-3,-,TGTGCCAGCAGCGACTCCACAGATACGCAGTATTTT,CASSDSTDTQYF
TRBV4-1,TRBD2,TRBJ2-1,-,TGCGCCAGCAGCCAGACCCGTTGGCTAGCGGGAGCCAATGAGCAGTTCTTC,CASSQTRWLAGANEQFF
TRBV9,TRBD2,TRBJ2-7,-,TGTGCCAGCAGCGTAGACCCAGGGACTAGCGGGAGAAACGAGCAGTACTTC,CASSVDPGTSGRNEQYF
TRBV6-6,-,TRBJ2-7,-,TGTGCCAGCAACCTGCAGGGGAACAGTTACGAGCAGTACTTC,CASNLQGNSYEQYF
TRBV10-1,-,TRBJ1-1,-,TGCGCCAGCAGTGAGGGACTTACAGTGAACACTGAAGCTTTCTTT,CASSEGLTVNTEAFF
TRBV6-6,-,TRBJ2-1,-,TGTGCCAGCAGTTACTCGCTGCGAAATGAGCAGTTCTTC,CASSYSLRNEQFF
TRBV5-6,TRBD2,TRBJ2-7,-,TGTGCCAGCAGCCGGGAGGCGGGAGGCCCGTACGAGCAGTACTTC,CASSREAGGPYEQYF
TRBV5-1,-,TRBJ1-1,-,TGCGCCAGCAGCTTGGGTTATGGAGGGAAAACTGAAGCTTTCTTT,CASSLGYGGKTEAFF
TRBV5-4,TRBD2,TRBJ2-1,once,TGTGCCAGCAGTTTCCATAGCGGGAGCAATGAGCAGTTCTTC,CASSFHSGSNEQFF
TRBV14,TRBD2,TRBJ2-5,-,TGTGCCAGCAGCCAAGAATCGGGACTAGCGGGGCAAGAGACCCAGTACTTC,CASSQESGLAGQETQYF
TRBV7-9,TRBD1,TRBJ2-7,once,TGTGCCAGCAGCCCAGACAGGGGACGTGACGAGCAGTACTTC,CASSPDRGRDEQYF
TRBV2,-,TRBJ2-7,-,TGTGCCAGCAGTGAAGGAGGGGAACTCTACGAGCAGTACTTC,CASSEGGELYEQYF
TRBV2,TRBD1,TRBJ1-2,-,TGTGCCAGCAGGGACAGGGGGGGCTATGGCTACACCTTC,CASRDRGGYGYTF
TRBV7-9,-,TRBJ1-1,-,TGTGCCAGCAGCCTTGGGGGCGGGAACACTGAAGCTTTCTTT,CASSLGGGNTEAFF
TRBV19,TRBD1,TRBJ2-6,-,TGTGCCAGTAGCACTTGGGACAGGGCCCTCTCTGGGGCCAACGTCCTGACTTTC,CASSTWDRALSGANVLTF
TRBV15,-,TRBJ2-3,-,TGTGCCACCAGCAGAGATTTCGGGGCTAGCACAGATACGCAGTATTTT,CATSRDFGASTDTQYF
TRBV19,-,TRBJ1-1,few,TGTGCCAGTAGTACATACACTGAAGCTTTCTTT,CASSTYTEAFF
TRBV4-1,TRBD2,TRBJ2-1,-,TGCGCCAGCAGCCAAGTACTAGCGGGAGGTTACAATGAGCAGTTCTTC,CASSQVLAGGYNEQFF
TRBV5-1,TRBD1,TRBJ1-3,-,TGCGCCAGCAGTTTGGGAACAGGGGGCTCTGGAAACACCATATATTTT,CASSLGTGGSGNTIYF